This TCR beta chain was obtained from a study of human T cells and chemical hapten exposure. Study-level findings and limits: Controls formed significantly fewer large CDR3 similarity clusters than expanded TCRs did.

J was trimmed by 0 bases and V by 0 bases; bases with no gene match: 4. In germline, CDR1 is LGHNA, CDR2 YSLEER. The CDR3 totals 17 residues. Time point specified: pre-sensitization, week 0. The treatment: therapeutic diphenylcyclopropenone sensitization with weekly scalp DPC. In every case, blood was obtained before the patch test was applied. The study drew its donors from alopecia patients who were 18 to 70 years old and suitable for DPC. Sequencing started from total RNA isolated from unfractionated whole blood. Concerning this clonotype itself: No antigen is known for it.

TCRdb independently ran MiXCR on the RACE reads; one entry per CDR3 protein. The data hold 35,000 to 50,000 distinct CDR3 sequences, with roughly a tenth observed a single time. The chain is built from TRBV4-3 and TRBJ2-2, with TRBD2 matching over 7 bases. Sequences were derived from whole blood, sampled in connection with sensitization to the hapten diphenylcyclopropenone (DPC). The sequence derives from a man younger than 45 with alopecia areata. Some clones in this sample may be carry-over from other donors' samples. Here the CDR3 DNA reads TGCGCCAGCAGCCAAGATTGGCTAGCGGCGAACACCGGGGAGCTGTTTTTT. Residues: CASSQDWLAANTGELFF.